These T cell receptor beta chains were read from a single sample in a study of early T cells in non-severe SARS-CoV-2 infection. In TCRdb, the 5' RACE reads were re-called with MiXCR into one record per CDR3 protein. Among tens of thousands of distinct CDR3 sequences listed, roughly 11% were seen once. Sample: whole blood, taken at baseline. These receptors came from an adult who was a healthcare worker with PCR-confirmed SARS-CoV-2 infection or an uninfected control (not recorded which). CDR3s include the opening cysteine and the closing phenylalanine or tryptophan. The D gene is left open where the match is weak. Rows may omit the clone size; those that give it use once, few, many or a size class.

clone size	J gene	V gene	D gene	CDR3 DNA	CDR3 protein
many	TRBJ1-4	TRBV18	NA	TGTGCCAGCTCCCGGGAGTGGCAGAAAAATGAAAAACTGTTTTTT	CASSREWQKNEKLFF
NA	TRBJ2-3	TRBV4-2	NA	TGTGCCAGCAGCCAAGAAGGGACCTACACTAGCACAGATACGCAGTATTTT	CASSQEGTYTSTDTQYF
many	TRBJ2-1	TRBV18	NA	TGTGCCAGCTCACCGGAAGGCTACAATGAGCAGTTCTTC	CASSPEGYNEQFF
many	TRBJ2-5	TRBV5-5	TRBD1	TGTGCCAGCAGCTTGAGGTGGACGGGACAGGGATTCTGGGCCCAGTACTTC	CASSLRWTGQGFWAQYF
few	TRBJ2-2	TRBV5-1	TRBD1	TGCGCCAGCCAACTAACACCGACAGGGCCCACCGGGGAGCTGTTTTTT	CASQLTPTGPTGELFF
many	TRBJ2-3	TRBV12-3/TRBV12-4	NA	TGTGCCAGCAGCTCCACTAGTCCGGGCACAGATACGCAGTATTTT	CASSSTSPGTDTQYF
few	TRBJ2-5	TRBV20-1	TRBD2	TGCAGTGCTGCGGGGGAAGAGACCCAGTACTTC	CSAAGEETQYF
NA	TRBJ2-7	TRBV5-1	TRBD1	TGCGCCAGCAGCTTAGGCAGGGGGCCCTACGAGCAGTACTTC	CASSLGRGPYEQYF
NA	TRBJ2-3	TRBV18	NA	TGTGCCAGCTCACCCGACCCAGCCGGCACAGATACGCAGTATTTT	CASSPDPAGTDTQYF
NA	TRBJ2-7	TRBV29-1	NA	TGCAGCGACCGTGGACTTCGTTCCTACGAGCAGTACTTC	CSDRGLRSYEQYF
NA	TRBJ1-5	TRBV2	NA	TGTGCCAGCAGTGATAGGGAGAGCAATCAGCCCCAGCATTTT	CASSDRESNQPQHF
few	TRBJ2-5	TRBV7-6	NA	TGTGCCAGCAGCTCCCTCGGGACCCAGTACTTC	CASSSLGTQYF
many	TRBJ1-5	TRBV6-6	NA	TGTGCCAGCAGCGAAGTAAGTCAGCCCCAGCATTTT	CASSEVSQPQHF
many	TRBJ2-5	TRBV24-1	NA	TGTGCCACCAGTGATGGGCGGAGCGGGGAGACCCAGTACTTC	CATSDGRSGETQYF
few	TRBJ1-5	TRBV6-4	NA	TGTGCCAGCAGTGACCCAAGGCGGGGAAATCAGCCCCAGCATTTT	CASSDPRRGNQPQHF
NA	TRBJ2-1	TRBV19	TRBD2	TGTGCCAGTACAACCCCGGGACTAGAGGGCAATGAGCAGTTCTTC	CASTTPGLEGNEQFF
NA	TRBJ2-2	TRBV7-2	NA	TGTGCCAGCAGCTTAAGTCCTAGGACCGGGGAGCTGTTTTTT	CASSLSPRTGELFF
few	TRBJ2-1	TRBV10-2	TRBD2	TGCGCCAGCAGGCCGACTAGCGGGAGGGGCTACAATGAGCAGTTCTTC	CASRPTSGRGYNEQFF
NA	TRBJ2-3	TRBV29-1	NA	TGCAGCGTAACTATCGGAGATACGCAGTATTTT	CSVTIGDTQYF
NA	TRBJ2-1	TRBV12-3/TRBV12-4	NA	TGTGCCAGCAGGTCCACCTACAATGAGCAGTTCTTC	CASRSTYNEQFF
NA	TRBJ2-3	TRBV20-1	NA	TGCAGTGCTTTTTTCTACCGGGCCACCAAAACGCAGTATTTT	CSAFFYRATKTQYF
NA	TRBJ2-2	TRBV27	NA	TGTGCCAGCAGTTTAGACGGAGTGCCCGGGGAGCTGTTTTTT	CASSLDGVPGELFF
few	TRBJ1-1	TRBV7-9	NA	TGTGCCAGCAGCACTACAGGGCAAACTGAAGCTTTCTTT	CASSTTGQTEAFF
few	TRBJ1-1	TRBV12-3/TRBV12-4	NA	TGTGCCACCACTATGGGGGAAATTTTGAACACTGAAGCTTTCTTT	CATTMGEILNTEAFF
many	TRBJ2-1	TRBV6-4	NA	TGTGCCAGCAGTGCCCTCGGCGGCCTTGACTACAATGAGCAGTTCTTC	CASSALGGLDYNEQFF
few	TRBJ2-3	TRBV7-2	NA	TGTGCCAGCAGCTTAGATCGACTAACGCAGTATTTT	CASSLDRLTQYF
NA	TRBJ2-4	TRBV12-5	NA	TGTGCTAGTGGTTTGGGTTCGCTAGCCAAAAACATTCAGTACTTC	CASGLGSLAKNIQYF